This TCR beta chain was obtained from a study of blood T cell repertoires in COVID-19. Across the whole study: Spain, Italy and the United States supplied samples that represented acute and convalescent COVID-19. PBMCs, B-cell-depleted T cells, or T cells were the source of the cDNA or gDNA that made up the material.

The authors' processing: The authors estimated nucleated cell counts from reference gene primer amplification. Data came from immunoSEQ multiplex PCR; TCRdb stores just in-frame clones and leaves some out. That table is the source of V, J and clone size, and D and trimming were worked out from the DNA. Among roughly 80,000 clones listed, about three quarters were seen once. This CDR3 comprises 13 residues. Between the trimmed V and J ends, which lost 4 bases and 5 bases, there was a span of 12 bases. CDR1 and CDR2 from the germline V gene are SGHRS and YFSETQ. This TCR came from a human donor in a cohort sampled during active COVID-19. This chain uses TRBV5-1 with TRBJ2-5; possibly TRBD1 for D (6 bases). Sequencing was carried out using peripheral blood. CDR3: CASSARGGETQYF. In nucleotides, the CDR3 is TGCGCCAGCAGCGCCAGGGGCGGGGAGACCCAGTACTTC.